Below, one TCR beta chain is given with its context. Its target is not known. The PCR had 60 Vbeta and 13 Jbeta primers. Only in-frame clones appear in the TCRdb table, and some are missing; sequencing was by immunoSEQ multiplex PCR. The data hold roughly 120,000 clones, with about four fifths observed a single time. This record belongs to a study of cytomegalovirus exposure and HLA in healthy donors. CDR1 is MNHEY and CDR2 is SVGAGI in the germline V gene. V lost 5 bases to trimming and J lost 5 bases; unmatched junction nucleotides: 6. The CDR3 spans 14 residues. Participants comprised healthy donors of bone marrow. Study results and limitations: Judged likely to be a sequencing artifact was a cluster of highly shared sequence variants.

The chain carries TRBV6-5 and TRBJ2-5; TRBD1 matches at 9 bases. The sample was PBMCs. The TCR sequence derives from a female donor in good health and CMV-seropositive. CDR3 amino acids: CASSKRQGVETQYF. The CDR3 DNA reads TGTGCCAGCAGTAAACGACAGGGGGTCGAGACCCAGTACTTC.